This TCR beta chain was retrieved from a study of OX40 agonist ivuxolimab in advanced cancers. At the level of the study: People in dose escalation had one of these cancers: hepatocellular carcinoma, melanoma, renal cell or head and neck cancer.

The V segment lost 10 bases and the J segment 6 bases; nucleotides outside the gene matches: 11. The CDR3 contains 14 residues. Per the germline V gene, CDR1 is ENHRY and CDR2 is SYGVKD. Whole-study findings and limits: Among some nonresponders, normalized T-cell clonal expansion was also low. The CD4+ and CD8+ T cells in the blood had expanded clonally by week 6 at 0.1 to 3.0 mg/kg. On average, CD8+ T cells showed a greater number of expanded clones than CD4+.

Profiled with immunoSEQ multiplex PCR; TCRdb holds only in-frame clones, not every one. The sample lists roughly 100,000 clones, just under 90% occurring once. This clone was recorded many times. The antigen remains unidentified. Sequenced here: CD4+ or CD8+ T cells sorted from blood, sampled in a trial of the OX40 agonist ivuxolimab. This clonotype was obtained from an adult with an advanced solid tumor such as melanoma, head and neck, liver or kidney cancer. The chain employs TRBV10-3 and TRBJ2-2, with TRBD2 matching 7 bases. The CDR3 here is CATKGRAEAGELFF. For the CDR3, the DNA is TGTGCCACCAAGGGGAGGGCGGAGGCCGGGGAGCTGTTTTTT.